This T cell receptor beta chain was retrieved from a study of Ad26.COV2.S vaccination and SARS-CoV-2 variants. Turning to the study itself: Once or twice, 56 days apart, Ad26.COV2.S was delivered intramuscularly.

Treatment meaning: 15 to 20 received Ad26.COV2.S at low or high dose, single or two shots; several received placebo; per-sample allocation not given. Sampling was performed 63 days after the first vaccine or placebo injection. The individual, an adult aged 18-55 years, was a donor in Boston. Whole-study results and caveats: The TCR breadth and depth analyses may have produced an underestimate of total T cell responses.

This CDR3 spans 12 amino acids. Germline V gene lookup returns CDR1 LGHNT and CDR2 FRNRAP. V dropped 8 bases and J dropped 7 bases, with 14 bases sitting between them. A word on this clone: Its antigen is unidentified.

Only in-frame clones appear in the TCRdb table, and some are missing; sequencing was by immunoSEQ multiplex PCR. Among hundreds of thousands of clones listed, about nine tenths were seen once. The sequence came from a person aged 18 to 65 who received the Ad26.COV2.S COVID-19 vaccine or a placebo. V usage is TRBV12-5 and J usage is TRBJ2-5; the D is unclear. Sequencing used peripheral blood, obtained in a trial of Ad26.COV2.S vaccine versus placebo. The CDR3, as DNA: TGTGCTAGTTCCCTCCAATACGGGACCCAGTACTTC. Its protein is CASSLQYGTQYF.